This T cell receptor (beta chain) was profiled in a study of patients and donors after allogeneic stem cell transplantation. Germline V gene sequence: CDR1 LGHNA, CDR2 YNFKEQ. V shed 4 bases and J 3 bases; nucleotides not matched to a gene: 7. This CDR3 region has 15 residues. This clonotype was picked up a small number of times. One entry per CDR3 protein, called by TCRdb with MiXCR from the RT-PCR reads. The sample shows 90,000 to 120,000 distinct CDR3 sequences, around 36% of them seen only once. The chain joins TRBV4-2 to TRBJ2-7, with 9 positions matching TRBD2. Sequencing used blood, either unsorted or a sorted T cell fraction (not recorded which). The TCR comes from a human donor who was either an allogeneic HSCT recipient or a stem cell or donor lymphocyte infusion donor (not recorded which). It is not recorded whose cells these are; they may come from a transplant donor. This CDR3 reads CASSPWTSADYEQYF. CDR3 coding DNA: TGTGCCAGCAGCCCTTGGACTAGCGCAGACTACGAGCAGTACTTC.